This T cell receptor beta chain originates from a study of beta chain features in type 1 diabetes. Study conclusions and caveats: A moderate, significant TCRB CDR3 shortening appeared in type 1 diabetes across four CD4+ subsets.

As to this clone: Its antigen is unknown.

The isolated RNA, all of it, was reverse transcribed, so expressed TCRB transcripts were what got sequenced. The assay was immunoSEQ multiplex PCR, and TCRdb's table has in-frame clones only and misses some. In the table there are around 250,000 clones, about 14% of which are singletons. The source material was naive CD4+ T cells from blood. This receptor was taken from a man between 25 and 39 years old with type 1 diabetes.

CDR3 protein: CATSPTTGASGYTF. CDR3 DNA: TGTGCCACCAGCCCTACGACAGGGGCGAGTGGCTACACCTTC. The chain joins TRBV15 to TRBJ1-2, with TRBD1 matching over 8 bases. Germline V gene lookup returns CDR1 LNHNV and CDR2 YYDKDF (reference sequence). CDR3 length: 14 residues. The trim removed 5 bases at V and 7 bases at J, leaving 9 bases unmatched. Using reference TRBV15 and TRBJ1-2 for the parts outside the CDR3, the full variable domain is DAMVIQNPRYQVTQFGKPVTLSCSQTLNHNVMYWYQQKSSQAPKLLFHYYDKDFNNEADTPDNFQSRRPNTSFCFLDIRSPGLGDTAMYLCATSPTTGASGYTFGSGTRLTVV.